This T cell receptor (beta chain) was retrieved from a study of T cell clonality in common variable immunodeficiency. Donors gave roughly 5 to 8.5 ml heparinized peripheral whole blood. Clones were sequenced by immunoSEQ multiplex PCR, and TCRdb holds only the in-frame ones, with some missing. In total the sample includes approximately 81,000 clones, none of them seen once. This clone was seen many times. The clonotype was recovered from a person aged 18 to 75 in good health. The specimen was peripheral blood mononuclear cells.

Partial CDR3 DNA: TGTGCCAGCTCACCCCTACCGGGACAGGGATTCGATACG. It yields the protein CASSPLPGQGFDT. The whole CDR3 sequence is CASSPLPGQGFDTQYF. The chain joins TRBV18 to TRBJ2-3; 9 nucleotides line up with TRBD1. Sequencing ends 3 residues short of the CDR3 end; the germline J gene provides the rest. V shed 3 bases, J shed 6 bases, and the junction held 10 bases outside the gene matches. The CDR3 is made up of 16 amino acids. Germline lookup yields CDR1 KGHSH and CDR2 LQKENI.